The TCR beta chain described here comes from a study of T cells in Graves' hyperthyroidism and ophthalmopathy. Overall study findings and caveats: Blood also showed most of the thyroid clonotypes that were expanded above 0.001. Ophthalmopathy, which appeared later, was predicted by the model a median approximately 6.7 months before onset.

Based on clinical symptoms, serum thyroxine and TRAb, thyroid ultrasound and orbital computed tomography, diagnoses were reached. It was 8 to 10 ml of fresh peripheral blood that supplied the PBMCs. Regions amplified from RNA transcripts were the TCR beta CDR3 regions. The HTBI set primed first-round TCR CDR3 RT-PCR. A single record per CDR3 protein comes from TCRdb applying MiXCR to the multiplex PCR reads. The table lists about 520,000 distinct CDR3 sequences, around 24% of them singletons. The CDR3 totals 14 residues. CDR1 is SNHLY, CDR2 FYNNEI, per germline. This clonotype appeared a few times. Its cognate antigen is unknown. Given a much more abundant clone one base away, this may be a read error.

The material sequenced was blood. The sequence was collected from a woman in her twenties or thirties with Graves' ophthalmopathy. The chain employs TRBV2 and TRBJ2-7; TRBD1 aligns across 8 bases. The CDR3 reads CAGSEPQGAHEQYF. The CDR3 DNA reads as TGTGCCGGCAGTGAACCCCAGGGGGCCCACGAGCAGTACTTC.